One and the same sample provided the 2 T cell receptor beta chains below, sequenced in a study of CDR3 diversity in severe acne. TCRdb independently ran MiXCR on the PCR reads; one entry per CDR3 protein. The sample lists around 91,000 distinct CDR3 sequences, around 49% seen once, with roughly 13% in the top ten. Sequencing used blood. These receptors were collected from a male donor in good health, without acne.

The J gene is TRBJ2-7, the V gene TRBV18, with 7 bases that match TRBD1. Per germline, CDR1 KGHSH and CDR2 LQKENI. The CDR3 is 14 amino acids. V was pared by 2 bases and J by 2 bases, with 3 bases of the junction left unmatched. The CDR3 sequence is CASSPGTDTYEQYF. The CDR3 DNA reads as TGTGCCAGCTCACCAGGGACAGACACCTACGAGCAGTACTTC.

About this clonotype: This may be a read error, as it is one base from a much larger clone. The chain links TRBV4-1 to TRBJ2-1; perhaps D is TRBD1 or TRBD2 (5 bases each). V gave up 1 base and J gave up 3 bases, with 13 bases separating them. This CDR3 region has 16 residues. Germline V gene data show CDR1 as MGHRA and CDR2 as YSYEKL. The CDR3 DNA reads as TGCGCCAGCAGCCAAGGCCCCAGTGGGGGCTACAATGAGCAGTTCTTC. It codes for CASSQGPSGGYNEQFF.